This T cell receptor beta chain was identified in a study of neoadjuvant anti-PD-1 for oral cavity cancer. Whole-study findings and limits: Treg/Th17 ratio rose with pretreatment blood and fell with post-treatment tumor TCRbeta clonality.

The germline CDR1 and CDR2 sequences are SGHKS and YYEKEE (reference sequence). The CDR3 is 15 amino acids. The V end lost 1 base, the J end lost 5 bases, and 12 bases lay between the germline ends. As to this clone: Its antigen is undetermined.

Sequenced by immunoSEQ multiplex PCR; TCRdb stores in-frame clones only, minus some. In the table there are approximately 13,000 clones, roughly 67% of which are singletons. Time point reported: after neoadjuvant nivolumab, at surgical resection. The sequence was collected from a person aged 35-79 years with oral cavity squamous cell carcinoma. V usage is TRBV5-5 and J usage is TRBJ1-4; D call uncertain. The sequencing used PBMCs, collected after nivolumab (anti-PD-1) treatment. For the CDR3, the DNA is TGTGCCAGCAGCTTGACCTTAGGCGACAATGAAAAACTGTTTTTT. It encodes CASSLTLGDNEKLFF.